This T cell receptor (beta chain) came from a study of blood T cell repertoires in COVID-19. The overall study: The United States, Italy and Spain supplied acute and convalescent COVID-19 samples. PBMCs, B-cell-depleted T cells, or T cells were the source of the cDNA or gDNA that made up the material.

Only one count was recorded for this clone. Methods used by the authors: Reference gene primer amplification in the assay estimated nucleated cell counts. Sequenced by immunoSEQ multiplex PCR; TCRdb stores in-frame clones only, minus some. The V and J calls and clone size come from that table; D and trimming were worked out from the DNA. The data contain 110,000 to 150,000 clones, over 75% of them singletons. The CDR3 covers 14 residues. CDR1 is ENHRY, CDR2 SYGVKD, per germline. Trimming left V 6 bases short and J 2 bases short, with 11 bases between. The chain couples TRBV10-3 to TRBJ1-5, with TRBD1 as a possible D gene (6 bases). The sequence came from a man aged 65 to 85 with acute or convalescent COVID-19. Sequencing input: peripheral blood. CDR3 sequence: CAISAGAGNQPQHF. The DNA for the CDR3 is TGTGCCATCAGCGCAGGGGCGGGCAATCAGCCCCAGCATTTT.